This passage covers 20 T cell receptor beta chains from one sample sequenced in a study of T cells expressing NK-cell markers. No DNA is given; TCRdb re-called the 5' RACE reads and lists each CDR3 protein once. In all, the sample yields around 380,000 distinct CDR3 sequences. Sequences were obtained from blood T cells: a sorted CD56 or NKG2C T cell subset, CD4+ or CD8+ T cells, or bulk PBMC T cells (not recorded which). These receptors came from a woman between 45 and 60 years old in good health.

This chain uses TRBV11-2 with TRBJ2-7. This CDR3 comprises 16 residues. CDR1 and CDR2 (germline): SGHAT, FQNNGV. The CDR3 region is CASSLAGERSSYEQYF.

This chain uses TRBV29-1 with TRBJ2-5; as DNA is missing, the TRBD2 call by TCRdb cannot be tested. Per germline, CDR1 SQVTM and CDR2 ANQGSEA. The CDR3 consists of 14 residues. The CDR3 here is CSAEGTSGAETQYF. Full variable domain (rest looked up from reference TRBV29-1 and TRBJ2-5): SAVISQKPSRDICQRGTSLTIQCQVDSQVTMMFWYRQQPGQSLTLIATANQGSEATYESGFVIDKFPISRPNLTFSTLTVSNMSPEDSSIYLCSAEGTSGAETQYFGPGTRLLVL.

This rearrangement joins TRBV5-1 to TRBJ2-1; TCRdb picks TRBD1, but there is no DNA to check that call. CDR1 is SGHRS, CDR2 YFSETQ, per germline. CDR3 length equals 13 residues. Here the CDR3 reads CASSLDGQEIGFF.

The chain uses TRBV6-5 and TRBJ1-2. Germline assignment: CDR1 MNHEY and CDR2 SVGAGI. The CDR3 extends over 13 amino acids. CDR3 in amino acids: CASSYSGNYGYTF.

The chain combines TRBV6-1 with TRBJ2-1; TCRdb's assignment of TRBD2 cannot be checked, as there is no DNA. This CDR3 region has 14 residues. The germline CDR1 and CDR2 sequences are MNHNS and SASEGT. The CDR3 sequence: CASSEALREAEQFF.

J is TRBJ2-7 and V is TRBV12-3 or TRBV12-4; TCRdb names TRBD1, which stays unverified in the absence of DNA. The CDR3 covers 13 residues. CDR3 amino acids: CASRKQGAYEQYF.

This sequence joins TRBV29-1 and TRBJ2-4; TCRdb designates TRBD1, a call that cannot be tested without DNA. The CDR3 extends over 12 amino acids. Germline V lookup: CDR1 SQVTM, CDR2 ANQGSEA. The CDR3 region is CSARDLKDIQYF.

This chain uses TRBV4-1 with TRBJ2-5. Germline loops: CDR1 MGHRA, CDR2 YSYEKL. This CDR3 is 14 amino acids long. This CDR3 is CASSPLGLPETQYF.

J is TRBJ2-3 and V is TRBV10-3. CDR3 size: 15 residues. The germline gives CDR1 ENHRY, CDR2 SYGVKD. CDR3 in amino acids: CAISVGGATTDTQYF.

The gene calls are TRBV6-2 or TRBV6-3 and TRBJ2-2; TCRdb's D call of TRBD1 is untestable without DNA. Per germline, CDR1 MNHEY and CDR2 SVGEGT. The CDR3 has 19 residues. The CDR3: CASSSTLGQGRANTGELFF.

The V gene is TRBV7-9, the J gene TRBJ1-5; the TRBD1 assignment by TCRdb is unverifiable without DNA. Looked up from germline, CDR1 is SEHNR and CDR2 is FQNEAQ (reference sequence). The CDR3 length is 17 residues. The CDR3 protein is CASSLGDRAYSNQPQHF.

J is TRBJ1-2 and V is TRBV6-5; TCRdb designates TRBD1, a call that cannot be tested without DNA. Per germline, CDR1 MNHEY and CDR2 SVGAGI. The CDR3 covers 13 residues. CDR3 protein: CASTRRTGNGYTF.

This chain connects TRBV6-5 to TRBJ1-6; without DNA, the TCRdb call of TRBD1 cannot be checked. The CDR3 is made up of 14 amino acids. Germline CDR1 MNHEY, CDR2 SVGAGI. This CDR3 is CASKAGSNNSPLHF.

This chain uses TRBV18 with TRBJ2-7; the TCRdb call, TRBD2, lacks DNA for checking. CDR3 size: 16 residues. The germline V gene has CDR1 KGHSH and CDR2 LQKENI. The CDR3 loop is CASSPPGLGRTYEQYF.

The rearrangement joins TRBV19 to TRBJ2-3; TCRdb outputs TRBD1, but without DNA this stays unchecked. Germline lookup yields CDR1 LNHDA and CDR2 SQIVND (reference sequence). The CDR3 loop spans 15 amino acids. Here the CDR3 reads CASSMGLTGADTQYF.

V gene TRBV20-1 combines with J gene TRBJ2-1. This CDR3 comprises 15 residues. The V gene's germline CDR1 is DFQATT and CDR2 SNEGSKA (reference sequence). The CDR3 region is CSARDASGLFNEQFF.

This chain joins TRBV5-4 and TRBJ2-1; lacking DNA, the TRBD2 call made by TCRdb goes unchecked. The CDR3 extends over 15 amino acids. Germline assignment: CDR1 SGHNT and CDR2 YYREEE (reference sequence). CDR3 region: CASSFGTSGNNEQFF.

The chain couples TRBV5-5 to TRBJ2-7; checking the TCRdb D call of TRBD2 is not possible without DNA. Germline CDR1 and CDR2: SGHKS and YYEKEE (reference sequence). CDR3 length: 16 amino acids. This chain's CDR3 is CASSFALRARWDEQYF.

The chain links TRBV7-8 to TRBJ2-1. CDR1 is SGHVS and CDR2 is FQNEAQ in the germline V gene. The CDR3 is 12 residues long. CDR3 sequence reads: CASSPSHHEQFF.

This rearrangement joins TRBV20-1 to TRBJ2-5; TCRdb outputs TRBD1, but without DNA this stays unchecked. The CDR3 spans 15 residues. Germline CDR1 and CDR2: DFQATT and SNEGSKA (reference sequence). CDR3 protein: CSARDLGWPAETQYF.